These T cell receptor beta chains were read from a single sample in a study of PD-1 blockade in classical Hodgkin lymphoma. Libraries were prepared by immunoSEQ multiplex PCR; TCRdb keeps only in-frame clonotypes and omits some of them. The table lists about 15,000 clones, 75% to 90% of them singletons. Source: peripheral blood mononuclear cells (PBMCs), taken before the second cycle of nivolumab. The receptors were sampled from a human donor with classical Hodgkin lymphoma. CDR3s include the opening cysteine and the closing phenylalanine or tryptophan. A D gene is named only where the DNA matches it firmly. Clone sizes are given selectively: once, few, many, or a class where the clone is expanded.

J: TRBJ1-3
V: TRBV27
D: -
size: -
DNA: TGTGCCAGCAGTTTAGGGGTCTCTGGAAACACCATATATTTT
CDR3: CASSLGVSGNTIYF

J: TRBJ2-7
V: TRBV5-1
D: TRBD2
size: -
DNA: TGCGCCAGCAGCTTGGCCGCTAGCGGGGTGGTTTACGAGCAGTACTTC
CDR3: CASSLAASGVVYEQYF

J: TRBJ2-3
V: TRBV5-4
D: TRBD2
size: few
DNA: TGTGCCAGCAGCGCCGGACTAGCGGGCCCTCGGGGCACAGATACGCAGTATTTT
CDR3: CASSAGLAGPRGTDTQYF

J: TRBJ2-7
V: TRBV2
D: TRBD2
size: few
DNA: TGTGCCAGCAGAGATGTTCGGAGCGGGAGAAACTCCTACGAGCAGTACTTC
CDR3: CASRDVRSGRNSYEQYF

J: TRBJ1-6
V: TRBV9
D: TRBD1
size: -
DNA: TGTGCCAGCAGCGTAGAGGACAGGGGTAATTCACCCCTCCACTTT
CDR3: CASSVEDRGNSPLHF

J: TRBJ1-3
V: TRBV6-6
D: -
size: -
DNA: TGTGCCAGCAGTTGGGGAACAGGAAGGGGTAACACCATATATTTT
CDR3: CASSWGTGRGNTIYF

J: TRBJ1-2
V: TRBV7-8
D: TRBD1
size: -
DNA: TGTGCCAGCAGCTCGGACAGGCTGAAAGGCTACACCTTC
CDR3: CASSSDRLKGYTF

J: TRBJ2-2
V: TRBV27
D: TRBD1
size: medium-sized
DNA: TGTGCCAGCAGTCCCCGGACAGGACGGGAGCTGTTTTTT
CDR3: CASSPRTGRELFF

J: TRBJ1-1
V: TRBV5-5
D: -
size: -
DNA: TGTGCCAGCAGCCCCGGGACCGTGAGGGCCACTGAAGCTTTCTTT
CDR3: CASSPGTVRATEAFF

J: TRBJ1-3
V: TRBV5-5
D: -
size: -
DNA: TGTGCCAGCAGCTTGGTAGGGAATTTTGGAAACACCATATATTTT
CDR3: CASSLVGNFGNTIYF

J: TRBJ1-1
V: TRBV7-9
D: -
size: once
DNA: TGTGCCAGCAGCAGGACGGCGAGTGAAGCTTTCTTT
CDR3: CASSRTASEAFF

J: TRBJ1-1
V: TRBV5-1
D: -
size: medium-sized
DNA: TGCGCCAGCAGCTTGGAAGGGTCTGAAGCTTTCTTT
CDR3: CASSLEGSEAFF

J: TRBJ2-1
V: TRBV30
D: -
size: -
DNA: TGTGCCTGGAGTAGGCTAGCGAAAAATGAGCAGTTCTTC
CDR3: CAWSRLAKNEQFF

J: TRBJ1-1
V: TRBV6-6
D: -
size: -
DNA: TGTGCCAGCAGTTACTCTAGGGGAATGAACACTGAAGCTTTCTTT
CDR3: CASSYSRGMNTEAFF

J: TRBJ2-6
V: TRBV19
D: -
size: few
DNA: TGTGCCAGTAATGAGGCCTCTGGGGCCAACGTCCTGACTTTC
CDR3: CASNEASGANVLTF

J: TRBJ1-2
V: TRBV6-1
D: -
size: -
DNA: TGTGCCAGCACAATCTTGAGGGCGGATTATGGCTACACCTTC
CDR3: CASTILRADYGYTF

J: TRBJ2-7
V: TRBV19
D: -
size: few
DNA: TGTGCCAGTAGTTCAGGGAAGGGAACCTACGAGCAGTACTTC
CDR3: CASSSGKGTYEQYF

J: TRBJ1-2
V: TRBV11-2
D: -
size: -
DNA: TGTGCCAGCAGCTTAGAAGGGGGGCAGATCTATGGCTACACCTTC
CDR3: CASSLEGGQIYGYTF

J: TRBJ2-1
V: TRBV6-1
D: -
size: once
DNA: TGTGCCAGCAGTGAACTGGGTTTCGGGCTCCTCTCCTACAATGAGCAGTTCTTC
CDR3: CASSELGFGLLSYNEQFF

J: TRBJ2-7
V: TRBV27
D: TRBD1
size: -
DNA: TGTGCCAGCAGTTTTTCAGACAGGGGGATGCGGGAGCAGTACTTC
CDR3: CASSFSDRGMREQYF

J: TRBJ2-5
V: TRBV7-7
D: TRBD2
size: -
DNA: TGTGCCAGCAGCCATAGCGGGACACAAGAGACCCAGTACTTC
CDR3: CASSHSGTQETQYF

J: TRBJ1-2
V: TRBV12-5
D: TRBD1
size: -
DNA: TGTGCTAGTGCCCCTGTATTGGTTAGGCCAGGGGGCCACCGTCTTCACGGCTACACCTTC
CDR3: CASAPVLVRPGGHRLHGYTF

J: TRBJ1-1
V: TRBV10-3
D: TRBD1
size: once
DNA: TGTGCCATCAGTGAGCCAGGGGGGCAGCTGAACACTGAAGCTTTCTTT
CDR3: CAISEPGGQLNTEAFF

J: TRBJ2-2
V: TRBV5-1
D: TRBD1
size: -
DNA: TGCGCCTCATGCCCGGACAGGCTCACCGGGGAGCTGTTTTTT
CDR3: CASCPDRLTGELFF

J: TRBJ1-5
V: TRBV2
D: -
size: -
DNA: TGTGCCAGCAGTCCGTGGGGGGTACGGGGGCAGCCCCAGCATTTT
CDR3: CASSPWGVRGQPQHF

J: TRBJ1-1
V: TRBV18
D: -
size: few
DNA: TGTGCCAGCTCACCCCAACCCCTCGGCACTGAAGCTTTCTTT
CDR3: CASSPQPLGTEAFF

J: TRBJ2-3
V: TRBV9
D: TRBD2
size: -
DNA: TGTGCCAGCAGCGTTGGACTAGCGGGGGTTACAGATACGCAGTATTTT
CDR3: CASSVGLAGVTDTQYF

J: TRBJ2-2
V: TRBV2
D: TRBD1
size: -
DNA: TGTGCCAGCAGTGAGGACAGGGTGTTCGGGGAGCTGTTTTTT
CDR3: CASSEDRVFGELFF

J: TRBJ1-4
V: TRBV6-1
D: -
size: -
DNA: TGTGCCAGCAGTCCGAATGTGGCTGAAAAACTGTTTTTT
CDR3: CASSPNVAEKLFF

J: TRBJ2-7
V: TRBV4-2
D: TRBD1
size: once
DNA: TGTGCCAGCAGCCCAGCTACCGGGACAGGGGGCTACGAGCAGTACTTC
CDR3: CASSPATGTGGYEQYF

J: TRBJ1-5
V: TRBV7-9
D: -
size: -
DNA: TGTGCCAGCAGCTTAGGACAGGATCAGCCCCAGCATTTT
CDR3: CASSLGQDQPQHF

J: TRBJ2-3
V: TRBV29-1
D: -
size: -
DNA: TGCAGCGTTGACAACTGGGATACGCAGTATTTT
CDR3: CSVDNWDTQYF

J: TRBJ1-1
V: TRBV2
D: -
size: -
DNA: TGTGCCAGCAGTGTTGGGGGGGATGCTTTCTTT
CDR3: CASSVGGDAFF

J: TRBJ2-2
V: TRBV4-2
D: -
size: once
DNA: TGTGCCAGCAGCCAAGATGTCGGTCCGCCCGGGGAGCTGTTTTTT
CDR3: CASSQDVGPPGELFF

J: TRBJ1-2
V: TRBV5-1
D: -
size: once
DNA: TGCGCCAGCAGCTTGGGGTGGGGGGCGCGTGGCTACACCTTC
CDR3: CASSLGWGARGYTF

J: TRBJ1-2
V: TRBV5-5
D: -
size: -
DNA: TGTGCCAGCAGCTTGACCCATGAGACTTCTAGAGGCTATGGCTACACCTTC
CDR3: CASSLTHETSRGYGYTF

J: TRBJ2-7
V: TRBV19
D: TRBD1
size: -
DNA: TGTGCCAGTAGTATAGGAGGCGCGAGACAGGGGTTTTCCTACGAGCAGTACTTC
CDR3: CASSIGGARQGFSYEQYF

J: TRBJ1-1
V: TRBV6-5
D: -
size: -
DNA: TGTGCCAGCAGTTACTCCGTCAGTACGGGGACTGAAGCTTTCTTT
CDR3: CASSYSVSTGTEAFF

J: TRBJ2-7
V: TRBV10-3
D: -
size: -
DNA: TGTGCCATCAGCCCCCAGTTCGGCTACGAGCAGTACTTC
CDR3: CAISPQFGYEQYF

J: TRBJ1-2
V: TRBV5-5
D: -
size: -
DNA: TGTGCCAGCAGCTTGACAGATCACTATGGCTACACCTTC
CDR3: CASSLTDHYGYTF

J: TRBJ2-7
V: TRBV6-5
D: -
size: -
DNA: TGTGCCAGCAGGCCCCGGACACCCTACGAGCAGTACTTC
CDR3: CASRPRTPYEQYF

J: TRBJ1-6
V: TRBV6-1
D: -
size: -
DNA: TGTGCCAGCAGTGAGGAAGCGGGACATCGGAATTCACCCCTCCACTTT
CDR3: CASSEEAGHRNSPLHF

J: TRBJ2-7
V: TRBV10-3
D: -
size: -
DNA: TGTGCCATCAGTGAGCTAGGCACCTACTACGAGCAGTACTTC
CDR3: CAISELGTYYEQYF

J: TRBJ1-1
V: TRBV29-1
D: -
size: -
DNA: TGCAGCGTTCTCCGGCTCACCCTTACTGAAGCTTTCTTT
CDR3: CSVLRLTLTEAFF

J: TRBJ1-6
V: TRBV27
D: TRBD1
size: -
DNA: TGTGCCAGCAGGTTCGTCGGGGACAGCTCCTATAATTCACCCCTCCACTTT
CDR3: CASRFVGDSSYNSPLHF

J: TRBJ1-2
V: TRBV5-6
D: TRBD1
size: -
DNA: TGTGCCAGCAGCTCTTACCAGGGGGGAAACTTCTATGGCTACACCTTC
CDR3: CASSSYQGGNFYGYTF

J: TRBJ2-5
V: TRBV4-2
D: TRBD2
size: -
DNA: TGTGCCAGCAGCCAAGACCGGACTAGCGGTCCCCAAGAGACCCAGTACTTC
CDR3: CASSQDRTSGPQETQYF

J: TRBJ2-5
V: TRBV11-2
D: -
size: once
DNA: TGTGCCAGCAGCTTAACCTTGACCCAGTACTTC
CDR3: CASSLTLTQYF

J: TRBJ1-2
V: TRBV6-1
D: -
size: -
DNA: TGTGCCAGCAGTGAAAAAACGGCTGGGGCCTATGGCTACACCTTC
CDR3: CASSEKTAGAYGYTF

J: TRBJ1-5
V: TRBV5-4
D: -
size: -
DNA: TGTGCCACTGGGTATAAGGGGTTGGACAATCAGCCCCAGCATTTT
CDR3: CATGYKGLDNQPQHF

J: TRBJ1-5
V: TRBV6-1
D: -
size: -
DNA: TGTGCCAGCAGTGGACCCCAGCGCAGCAATCAGCCCCAGCATTTT
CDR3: CASSGPQRSNQPQHF

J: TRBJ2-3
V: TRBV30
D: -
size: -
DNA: TGTGCCTGGAGTAGAACCCAACTCATTACTGACTTT
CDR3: CAWSRTQLITDF

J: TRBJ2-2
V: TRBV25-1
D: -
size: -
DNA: TGTGCCAGCAGTGAATATTACAGGCCCGGGGAGCTGTTTTTT
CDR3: CASSEYYRPGELFF

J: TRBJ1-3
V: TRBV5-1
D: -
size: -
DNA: TGCGCCAGCAGTTCAACTGGATCCTCCGCTGGAAACACCATATATTTT
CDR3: CASSSTGSSAGNTIYF

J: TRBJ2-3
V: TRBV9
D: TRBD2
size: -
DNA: TGTGCCAGCAGCTCGAACCCTGAGGGGCGGGGGGGCCCCGATACGCAGTATTTT
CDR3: CASSSNPEGRGGPDTQYF

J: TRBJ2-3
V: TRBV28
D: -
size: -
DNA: TGTGCCAGCAGTTTATTTAGCACAGATACGCAGTATTTT
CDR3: CASSLFSTDTQYF

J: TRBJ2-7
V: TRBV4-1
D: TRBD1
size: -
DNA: TGCGCCAGCAGCAGACAGGGGAGCTCCTACGAGCAGTACTTC
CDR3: CASSRQGSSYEQYF

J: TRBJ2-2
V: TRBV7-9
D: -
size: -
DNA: TGTGCCAGCAGCCTACTCGGGACACTCGGGGAGCTGTTTTTT
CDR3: CASSLLGTLGELFF